This entry describes one TCR beta chain. The data stem from a study of blood T cell repertoires in COVID-19. Study-wide context: Both acute and convalescent COVID-19 samples were obtained from the United States, Italy and Spain. PBMCs, B-cell-depleted T cells, or T cells were the source of the cDNA or gDNA that made up the material.

Repertoires were generated with immunoSEQ multiplex PCR, while TCRdb's copy carries only in-frame clones and drops some. This table has 150,000 or so clones, 70% to 90% appearing once. Sequencing was done on a sample of peripheral blood. This TCR was recovered from a man in his sixties with COVID-19, enrolled during active disease.

The DNA for the CDR3 is TGTGCCAGCAGTGCCCCCGGGACAGGGAGGTCTGGCTACACCTTC. Residues: CASSAPGTGRSGYTF. V usage is TRBV28 and J usage is TRBJ1-2; TRBD1 aligns across 9 bases. The CDR3 has 15 residues. Germline-derived CDR1 and CDR2 are MDHEN and SYDVKM. J lost 7 bases, V lost 5 bases, and 11 bases had no gene match.